The 19 T cell receptor beta chains given below trace back to one sample, sequenced in a study of T cells in Graves' hyperthyroidism and ophthalmopathy. What was amplified from RNA transcripts were TCR beta CDR3 regions. The study used the HTBI primer set for a first-round RT-PCR of the TCR CDR3. Each CDR3 protein is one row after TCRdb ran MiXCR on the multiplex PCR reads. The sample has some 600,000 distinct CDR3 sequences; more than 11% are singletons. Sample: blood. The receptors here all came from a woman younger than 45 with Graves' hyperthyroidism that later progressed to Graves' ophthalmopathy.

Turning to this clonotype: Since a much larger clone is just one base distant, this may be a read error. V is TRBV19 and J is TRBJ2-7, with D perhaps matching TRBD1 or TRBD2 (5 bases each). The length of the CDR3 is 13 residues. Trimming took off 8 bases at V and 4 bases at J, with 15 bases between the two ends. Germline-derived CDR1 and CDR2 are LNHDA and SQIVND (reference sequence). CDR3 in DNA: TGTGCCAGTCCCGCCAGGGAGCCGTACGAGCAGTACTTC. This sequence encodes CASPAREPYEQYF.

This clonotype showed up many times. This chain connects TRBV28 to TRBJ1-1; tentative D call: TRBD1 (5 bases). Trimming took off 10 bases at V and 5 bases at J, with 17 bases between the two ends. The germline V gene encodes CDR1 MDHEN and CDR2 SYDVKM. This CDR3 has 13 residues. CDR3 DNA sequence: TGTGCCACCTGCAGGGAAGGGGTTACTGAAGCTTTCTTT. Amino acids: CATCREGVTEAFF.

The DNA of the CDR3 is TGTGCCAACCAGGGGGATGGGTACGAGCAGTACTTC. It codes for CANQGDGYEQYF. The chain uses TRBV10-3 and TRBJ2-7; 7 nucleotides agree with TRBD1. Germline V gene lookup returns CDR1 ENHRY and CDR2 SYGVKD. Trimming took 10 bases from V and 4 from J; bases not matched to a gene: 7. CDR3 length equals 12 residues.

The rearrangement links TRBV3-1 to TRBJ2-7, with 8 bases matching TRBD2. This CDR3 is 14 amino acids long. The ends lost 8 bases at V and 2 bases at J; junction bases unmatched: 8. Germline lookup yields CDR1 LGHDT and CDR2 YNNKEL (reference sequence). DNA of the CDR3: TGTGCCAGCGCTAGGACGGGGGGGGCCTACGAGCAGTACTTC. As protein: CASARTGGAYEQYF.

The sample holds many counts of this clonotype. The CDR3 region has the DNA TGTGCCAGCAGCCACTCGTGGGGGAACCTGAACACTGAAGCTTTCTTT. Protein sequence: CASSHSWGNLNTEAFF. This sequence joins TRBV6-1 and TRBJ1-1; D might be TRBD1 (5 bases). The V and J ends lost 6 bases and 0 bases respectively, with 17 bases between them. Germline-derived CDR1 and CDR2 are MNHNS and SASEGT. This CDR3 comprises 16 residues.

At least ten counts were recorded for this clonotype. The chain combines TRBV18 with TRBJ1-2, with a tentative D call TRBD1 (6 bases). This CDR3 comprises 14 residues. The V end was cut by 3 bases, the J end by 7 bases, with 15 bases between. Germline loops: CDR1 KGHSH, CDR2 LQKENI. CDR3 residues: CASSPGTGFSGYTF. The CDR3 nucleotides read TGTGCCAGCTCACCTGGAACAGGGTTCTCTGGCTACACCTTC.

In this sample, this clonotype turned up many times. This chain links TRBV20-1 with TRBJ2-1; 13 bases line up with TRBD2. The V segment lost 6 bases and the J segment 0 bases; nucleotides outside the gene matches: 2. The CDR3 is 15 residues long. The germline V gene has CDR1 DFQATT and CDR2 SNEGSKA (reference sequence). The CDR3 coding sequence is TGCAGTGCGAGACTAGCGGGAGGCTCCTACAATGAGCAGTTCTTC. Translation: CSARLAGGSYNEQFF.

Comments on this clonotype: At one end, the junction sequence differs from germline, possibly due to a read error. The chain has TRBV10-3 and TRBJ2-1, with 7 positions matching TRBD2. This CDR3 comprises 18 residues. The germline V gene encodes CDR1 ENHRY and CDR2 SYGVKD. CDR3 bases: TGTGCCATCAGTGAATTTGGAGGGAGGGCCTCTATAAACAATGAGCAGCTCTTC. Protein: CAISEFGGRASINNEQLF.

In this sample, this clonotype turned up many times. The CDR3 coding sequence is TGTGCCAGCAGCTTGACAGGGAGGAGTGATGGCACTGAAGCTTTCTTT. Amino acids: CASSLTGRSDGTEAFF. The chain combines TRBV11-2 with TRBJ1-1; 7 positions agree with TRBD1. Germline V lookup: CDR1 SGHAT, CDR2 FQNNGV. CDR3 length: 16 amino acids. V lost 3 bases to trimming and J lost 4 bases; unmatched junction nucleotides: 11. Using reference TRBV11-2 and TRBJ1-1 for the parts outside the CDR3, the full variable domain is EAGVAQSPRYKIIEKRQSVAFWCNPISGHATLYWYQQILGQGPKLLIQFQNNGVVDDSQLPKDRFSAERLKGVDSTLKIQPAKLEDSAVYLCASSLTGRSDGTEAFFGQGTRLTVV.

This clonotype was counted ten times or more. The rearrangement joins TRBV6-2 or TRBV6-3 to TRBJ2-2, with a tentative D call TRBD2 (5 bases). Trimming took off 2 bases at V and 6 bases at J, with 16 bases between the two ends. The CDR3 is 16 residues long. Per the germline V gene, CDR1 is MNHEY and CDR2 is SVGEGT. Written as DNA, the CDR3 is TGTGCCAGCAGTTACATTAAAACTAGGTGGTCCGGGGAGCTGTTTTTT. Translation: CASSYIKTRWSGELFF.

This clonotype has a count of ten or more. The chain combines TRBV27 with TRBJ2-3; 7 bases match TRBD1. CDR3 size: 15 residues. Trimming removed 1 base from V and 5 bases from J; junction bases left unmatched: 6. Germline assignment: CDR1 MNHEY and CDR2 SMNVEV (reference sequence). CDR3 sequence reads: CASSLLDTGEDTQYF. The CDR3 nucleotides are TGTGCCAGCAGTTTATTGGACACAGGGGAAGATACGCAGTATTTT.

The table lists this clonotype with many counts. The CDR3 bases are TGTGCCAGCAGTTTAGGGCTAGCGGGAGTGTCTTTGCAGTACTTC. This codes for CASSLGLAGVSLQYF. The rearrangement uses TRBV28 and TRBJ2-7; TRBD2 matches at 10 bases. This CDR3 is built from 15 residues. The ends lost 2 bases at V and 9 bases at J; junction bases unmatched: 10. Germline V gives CDR1 MDHEN, CDR2 SYDVKM.

This clonotype appeared many times. This chain joins TRBV28 and TRBJ2-7; D perhaps matches TRBD2 (6 bases). The CDR3 totals 13 residues. Germline V lookup: CDR1 MDHEN, CDR2 SYDVKM. Trimming removed 6 bases from V and 5 bases from J, with 14 bases in between. The CDR3 loop reads CASRIGREDEQYF. As DNA, the CDR3 is TGTGCCAGCAGAATCGGGAGAGAGGACGAGCAGTACTTC.

The CDR3 DNA is TGCAGTGCTAGAGTCCCGGGACTAGCAAACAATGAGCAGTTCTTC. Its protein is CSARVPGLANNEQFF. The genes are TRBV20-1 and TRBJ2-1; 9 nucleotides match TRBD2. V trimming: 1 base; J trimming: 5 bases; junction bases outside the gene matches: 6. The germline V gene encodes CDR1 DFQATT and CDR2 SNEGSKA (reference sequence). CDR3 length equals 15 residues.

This clonotype was detected many times. The V call is TRBV27, the J call TRBJ2-7; D is possibly TRBD2 (5 bases). The CDR3 runs to 13 residues. The V end was cut by 9 bases, the J end by 0 bases, with 12 bases between. Germline lookup yields CDR1 MNHEY and CDR2 SMNVEV (reference sequence). The CDR3 DNA follows: TGTGCCAGTGCCTCCGGGATCTCCTACGAGCAGTACTTC. Its protein product is CASASGISYEQYF.

There are many counts of this clonotype. The V call is TRBV28, the J call TRBJ2-4, with 15 bases identical to TRBD2. Germline trimming cut 4 bases from V and 1 base from J; bases unmatched to any gene: 5. The V gene's germline CDR1 is MDHEN and CDR2 SYDVKM. The CDR3 extends over 18 amino acids. The CDR3 DNA is TGTGCCAGCAGTTCGGGACTAGCGGGAGGTGGGGCCAAAAACATTCAGTACTTC. It is translated as CASSSGLAGGGAKNIQYF.

This clonotype was picked up a small number of times. This chain links TRBV19 with TRBJ2-3; D call uncertain. The CDR3 has 14 amino acids. Trimming took off 0 bases at V and 3 bases at J, with 7 bases between the two ends. Germline V lookup: CDR1 LNHDA, CDR2 SQIVND (reference sequence). CDR3 amino acids: CASSIDPWTDTQYF. The DNA of the CDR3 is TGTGCCAGTAGTATAGACCCCTGGACAGATACGCAGTATTTT.

This clonotype turned up a few times. This chain uses TRBV18 with TRBJ2-6, with D possibly TRBD1 on 6 matching bases. CDR3 size: 17 residues. Germline values: CDR1 KGHSH, CDR2 LQKENI. Trimming cost V 4 bases and J 0 bases, with 13 bases left between them. The CDR3 nucleotides are TGTGCCAGCTCACGAAACAGGGTTAGCTCTGGGGCCAACGTCCTGACTTTC. Protein product: CASSRNRVSSGANVLTF.

At least ten counts were recorded for this clonotype. A much larger clone sits a single nucleotide away, making a read error possible. V gene TRBV2 combines with J gene TRBJ1-2, with D uncertain. The CDR3 is 14 residues long. Germline V gene lookup returns CDR1 SNHLY and CDR2 FYNNEI. The CDR3 sequence: CANSGSDGNYGYTF. The CDR3 nucleotides are TGTGCCAACAGTGGTTCGGACGGAAACTATGGCTACACCTTC. Full variable domain (rest looked up from reference TRBV2 and TRBJ1-2): EPEVTQTPSHQVTQMGQEVILRCVPISNHLYFYWYRQILGQKVEFLVSFYNNEISEKSEIFDDQFSVERPDGSNFTLKIRSTKLEDSAMYFCANSGSDGNYGYTFGSGTRLTVV.